The 18 T cell receptor beta chains below all came from one sample that was sequenced in a study of identical twins. In TCRdb, the 5' RACE reads were re-called with MiXCR into one record per CDR3 protein. The table lists around 490,000 distinct CDR3 sequences, approximately 14% of them singletons, with approximately 0.98% in the top ten. These records were also assigned to another study, of yellow fever vaccine responses in identical twins.

Sequencing input: CD4+ T cells sorted from blood. Every receptor here comes from a woman aged 18 to 35 in good health.

This clonotype has more than one count but fewer than ten. The chain joins TRBV5-1 to TRBJ2-7; 9 bases map to TRBD1. The germline V gene has CDR1 SGHRS and CDR2 YFSETQ. The length of the CDR3 is 16 residues. The V gene end was trimmed by 5 bases and the J gene end by 6 bases; junction bases not matched to a gene: 15. Here the CDR3 reads CASRPFKTQGAGEQYF. The CDR3 nucleotides are TGCGCCAGCAGACCCTTTAAGACACAGGGGGCGGGCGAGCAGTACTTC.

The chain carries TRBV12-5 and TRBJ2-1; D might be TRBD2 (5 bases). Trimming took off 5 bases at V and 9 bases at J, with 17 bases between the two ends. The CDR3 contains 14 residues. Germline CDR1 reads LGHNT; CDR2 reads FRNRAP. In DNA, the CDR3 is TGTGCTAGTGGTACCGGGGAGAATAAGGCTGAGCAGTTCTTC. Amino acid sequence: CASGTGENKAEQFF.

This clonotype has a count of ten or more. This CDR3 reads CASSKLAGDPVYEQYF. Written as DNA, the CDR3 is TGTGCCAGCAGTAAACTAGCGGGAGACCCCGTCTACGAGCAGTACTTC. The chain links TRBV25-1 to TRBJ2-7, with 11 nucleotides matching TRBD2. The junction had 9 bases not matched to a gene; V was cut back by 5 bases and J by 3 bases. CDR1 and CDR2 from the germline V gene are MGHDK and SYGVNS. This CDR3 comprises 16 residues.

This chain connects TRBV20-1 to TRBJ2-1; 11 positions match TRBD2. The CDR3 extends over 15 amino acids. Germline CDR1 and CDR2: DFQATT and SNEGSKA (reference sequence). V was clipped by 6 bases and J by 2 bases; unmatched bases: 6. CDR3 loop: CSAHRLAGTYNEQFF. In nucleotides, the CDR3 is TGCAGTGCCCACCGACTAGCGGGAACCTACAATGAGCAGTTCTTC.

The chain has TRBV5-8 and TRBJ2-5, with D possibly being TRBD2 (6 bases). Germline lookup yields CDR1 SGHTS and CDR2 YDEGEE. The CDR3 length is 16 residues. Trimming pared 0 bases from V and 5 bases from J, leaving 17 bases between. The CDR3 coding sequence is TGTGCCAGCAGCTTGGATCTAGCCGGAGGGGAGGAGACCCAGTACTTC. Protein: CASSLDLAGGEETQYF.

The genes are TRBV6-1 and TRBJ2-3; 9 bases are a match to TRBD1. Germline V gene lookup returns CDR1 MNHNS and CDR2 SASEGT. The CDR3 has 13 amino acids. In nucleotides, the CDR3 is TGTGCTACCACAGGGACAGGGACAGATACGCAGTATTTT. It codes for CATTGTGTDTQYF.

This clonotype was observed a few times. The chain recombines TRBV7-2 with TRBJ2-1, with D uncertain. Deletions cut 3 bases from V and 0 bases from J, with 6 bases between. Germline values: CDR1 SGHTA, CDR2 FQGNSA. The CDR3 is 14 amino acids. CDR3 in amino acids: CASSFLPSYNEQFF. The CDR3 region has the DNA TGTGCCAGCAGCTTTCTTCCCTCCTACAATGAGCAGTTCTTC.

The CDR3 nucleotides read TGTGCCAGCAGCTTGCAACGAGGCTACAATGAGCAGTTCTTC. Translation: CASSLQRGYNEQFF. The rearrangement links TRBV5-6 to TRBJ2-1, with D unclear. The CDR3 runs to 14 residues. CDR1 is SGHDT, CDR2 YYEEEE, per germline. Between the trimmed V and J ends, which lost 1 base and 3 bases, there was a span of 8 bases.

This clonotype was found a few times. The gene calls are TRBV5-1 and TRBJ1-5; D ambiguous. CDR3 length: 15 residues. The germline V and J ends were trimmed by 5 bases and 2 bases, with 14 bases remaining between them. Germline-derived CDR1 and CDR2 are SGHRS and YFSETQ. CDR3 nucleotide sequence: TGCGCCAGCAGGCTGAGCCTCGGGGGCAATCAGCCCCAGCATTTT. Translating gives CASRLSLGGNQPQHF.

This clonotype has more than one count but fewer than ten. V and J are TRBV27 and TRBJ2-6; 10 bases match TRBD1. The germline gives CDR1 MNHEY, CDR2 SMNVEV (reference sequence). CDR3 size: 16 residues. J gave up 1 base and V 10 bases, and 7 bases lay outside the gene matches. In DNA form, the CDR3 reads TGTGCCACCAGGACAGGGGGTGGATCTGGGGCCAACGTCCTGACTTTC. Protein sequence: CATRTGGGSGANVLTF.

In its sample, this clonotype was seen a few times. The V and J genes are TRBV5-1 and TRBJ2-7; maybe TRBD2 (7 bases). The germline V and J ends were trimmed by 1 base and 3 bases, with 23 bases remaining between them. Germline V gene sequence: CDR1 SGHRS, CDR2 YFSETQ. CDR3 length: 18 amino acids. The chain's CDR3 is CASSLYRGGGHPFYEQYF. CDR3 coding DNA: TGCGCCAGCAGCTTGTATAGAGGCGGGGGCCATCCCTTCTACGAGCAGTACTTC.

This clonotype appeared a few times. The V and J genes are TRBV10-3 and TRBJ2-7, with 9 bases matching TRBD2. The CDR3 loop spans 15 amino acids. The J segment lost 4 bases and the V segment lost 3 bases, leaving 7 bases of the junction unmatched. CDR1 is ENHRY, CDR2 SYGVKD, per germline. The CDR3 is CAISEVAGAGYEQYF. CDR3 sequence (DNA): TGTGCCATCAGTGAAGTAGCGGGAGCAGGGTACGAGCAGTACTTC.

The V gene is TRBV20-1, the J gene TRBJ2-7; TRBD2 agrees at 14 bases. Trimming at V came to 3 bases and at J to 3 bases, leaving 4 bases not matched to a gene. The CDR3 runs 15 residues. Germline CDR1 is DFQATT and CDR2 is SNEGSKA (reference sequence). CDR3 loop: CSASDGTSGSYEQYF. The CDR3 DNA is TGCAGTGCTAGCGACGGGACTAGCGGGAGCTACGAGCAGTACTTC.

The rearrangement uses TRBV6-2 or TRBV6-3 and TRBJ2-5; D call uncertain. V was pared by 8 bases and J by 4 bases, with 8 bases between. The germline V gene encodes CDR1 MNHEY and CDR2 SVGEGT. This CDR3 comprises 11 residues. DNA of the CDR3: TGTGCCAGCGCCATCGGAGAGACCCAGTACTTC. It yields the protein CASAIGETQYF.

The chain combines TRBV2 with TRBJ2-6; D not certain. Germline V gene sequence: CDR1 SNHLY, CDR2 FYNNEI. CDR3 length: 14 amino acids. Trimming took off 6 bases at V and 0 bases at J, with 6 bases between the two ends. In DNA form, the CDR3 reads TGTGCCAGCAGATCTTACTCTGGGGCCAACGTCCTGACTTTC. Translation gives CASRSYSGANVLTF.

This chain joins TRBV20-1 and TRBJ2-5, with 16 bases identical to TRBD2. Trimming took 6 bases from V and 4 from J; bases not matched to a gene: 8. Germline CDR1 DFQATT, CDR2 SNEGSKA (reference sequence). This CDR3 has 16 residues. The chain's CDR3 is CSAIPGTSGGAETQYF. CDR3 DNA: TGCAGTGCCATTCCCGGGACTAGCGGGGGGGCAGAGACCCAGTACTTC.

This clonotype was counted between two and nine times. This chain links TRBV7-2 with TRBJ2-1; D remains unclear. The V end lost 1 base, the J end lost 8 bases, and 9 bases lay between the germline ends. The germline CDR1 and CDR2 sequences are SGHTA and FQGNSA. CDR3 length equals 13 residues. The CDR3 coding sequence is TGTGCCAGCAGCTTAGGATTACAGTATGAGCAGTTCTTC. Its protein is CASSLGLQYEQFF.

In its sample, this clonotype was seen many times. The V call is TRBV3-1, the J call TRBJ1-3; D call uncertain. The CDR3 is 15 residues long. Germline CDR1 is LGHDT and CDR2 is YNNKEL (reference sequence). Trimming cost V 1 base and J 4 bases, with 11 bases left between them. CDR3 DNA: TGTGCCAGCAGCCAAGGCCCCCCTTCCGGAAACACCATATATTTT. Its translation is CASSQGPPSGNTIYF.